Presented here are 26 T cell receptor beta chains from one specimen sequenced in a study of neurological immune-mediated disorders. The time point here: longitudinal time-point 1 (baseline). TCRdb reprocessed the 5' RACE reads with MiXCR, giving one entry per CDR3 protein. The sample has over 70,000 distinct CDR3 sequences, 10% to 13% seen once. Sequences were obtained from PBMCs. All receptors derive from a man younger than 45 in good health.

There are many counts of this clonotype. V is TRBV20-1 and J is TRBJ1-2; a weak D match, TRBD1 (5 bases). V was pared by 4 bases and J by 2 bases, with 14 bases between. CDR1 and CDR2 (germline): DFQATT, SNEGSKA (reference sequence). The CDR3 sequence is 14 residues long. For the CDR3, the DNA is TGCAGTGCTAACGGGTTGGAGGGGAACTATGGCTACACCTTC. It is translated as CSANGLEGNYGYTF.

Many counts were recorded for this clonotype. V is TRBV27 and J is TRBJ2-7; D could derive from TRBD1 or TRBD2 (6 bases each). CDR1 and CDR2 from the germline V gene are MNHEY and SMNVEV (reference sequence). CDR3 length: 14 amino acids. V gave up 3 bases and J gave up 4 bases, with 13 bases separating them. CDR3 loop: CASSFSGGGYEQYF. The DNA for the CDR3 is TGTGCCAGCAGTTTTTCCGGGGGCGGGTACGAGCAGTACTTC.

In this sample, this clonotype turned up a few times. The J gene is TRBJ2-3, the V gene TRBV11-2, with D possibly matching TRBD2 (5 bases). The CDR3 spans 15 residues. V shed 3 bases and J shed 2 bases, with 12 bases lying between them. Germline lookup yields CDR1 SGHAT and CDR2 FQNNGV. DNA for the CDR3: TGTGCCAGCAGCTTCCTAGGAGGCCTCACAGATACGCAGTATTTT. Its protein product is CASSFLGGLTDTQYF.

This clonotype was picked up many times. The chain is built from TRBV20-1 and TRBJ1-2; D unclear. V was clipped by 3 bases and J by 4 bases, with 12 bases between them. Germline loops: CDR1 DFQATT, CDR2 SNEGSKA (reference sequence). The CDR3 loop spans 13 amino acids. As DNA, the CDR3 is TGCAGTGCTAGGTATACGGATTTCTATGGCTACACCTTC. Encoded protein: CSARYTDFYGYTF.

This clonotype has a count of ten or more. The rearrangement joins TRBV18 to TRBJ2-1; 8 positions agree with TRBD2. V was clipped by 3 bases and J by 6 bases; unmatched bases: 1. The CDR3 has 13 amino acids. Germline CDR1 reads KGHSH; CDR2 reads LQKENI. The CDR3 DNA reads TGTGCCAGCTCACCCCGGGGGGGCAATGAGCAGTTCTTC. Its protein product is CASSPRGGNEQFF.

This clonotype has at least ten counts. The V gene is TRBV9, the J gene TRBJ2-3; the D is unclear. CDR1 SGDLS and CDR2 YYNGEE come from the germline V gene. V was clipped by 0 bases and J by 6 bases, with 2 bases between them. This CDR3 comprises 11 residues. CDR3 amino acids: CASSVADTQYF. The DNA for the CDR3 is TGTGCCAGCAGCGTAGCGGATACGCAGTATTTT.

This clonotype has just a few counts. V is TRBV25-1 and J is TRBJ2-2; D could derive from TRBD1 or TRBD2 (5 bases each). Trimming left V 2 bases short and J 2 bases short, with 12 bases between. Germline loops: CDR1 MGHDK, CDR2 SYGVNS. This CDR3 spans 16 amino acids. The CDR3 spells CASSENGAKNTGELFF. The CDR3 DNA sequence: TGTGCCAGCAGTGAAAACGGGGCGAAAAACACCGGGGAGCTGTTTTTT. Variable domain in full (rest from reference TRBV25-1 and TRBJ2-2): EADIYQTPRYLVIGTGKKITLECSQTMGHDKMYWYQQDPGMELHLIHYSYGVNSTEKGDLSSESTVSRIRTEHFPLTLESARPSHTSQYLCASSENGAKNTGELFFGEGSRLTVL.

The chain recombines TRBV28 with TRBJ2-7, with 7 bases aligning to TRBD2. CDR3 size: 14 residues. Trimming removed 7 bases from V and 4 bases from J; junction bases left unmatched: 10. Looked up from germline, CDR1 is MDHEN and CDR2 is SYDVKM. The CDR3: CASKSGGSIYEQYF. In nucleotides, the CDR3 is TGTGCCAGCAAAAGTGGCGGGAGTATTTACGAGCAGTACTTC.

V is TRBV7-2 and J is TRBJ1-1; possible D gene TRBD1, 6 bases. V gave up 5 bases and J gave up 3 bases, with 22 bases separating them. The V gene's germline CDR1 is SGHTA and CDR2 FQGNSA. The CDR3 covers 17 residues. CDR3 DNA sequence: TGTGCCAGCAGCCGCGTTGGGGGCGCATCGAGTTACACTGAAGCTTTCTTT. It specifies CASSRVGGASSYTEAFF. Complete variable domain (other parts from reference TRBV7-2 and TRBJ1-1): GAGVSQSPSNKVTEKGKDVELRCDPISGHTALYWYRQSLGQGLEFLIYFQGNSAPDKSGLPSDRFSAERTGGSVSTLTIQRTQQEDSAVYLCASSRVGGASSYTEAFFGQGTRLTVV.

This clonotype has ten or more counts. The chain combines TRBV12-3 or TRBV12-4 with TRBJ2-7; D gene unclear. CDR3 length: 14 residues. V gave up 4 bases and J gave up 2 bases, with 12 bases separating them. As DNA, the CDR3 is TGTGCCAGCAGTTCCCCCGGACCGGCCTACGAGCAGTACTTC. Residues: CASSSPGPAYEQYF.

This clonotype was recorded many times. This chain uses TRBV6-5 with TRBJ2-1; the D is unclear. Looked up from germline, CDR1 is MNHEY and CDR2 is SVGAGI. With 6 bases removed from V and 0 bases from J, the gap between germline ends came to 12 bases. This CDR3 contains 15 residues. This chain's CDR3 is CASSQDRSSYNEQFF. In nucleotides, the CDR3 is TGTGCCAGCAGCCAAGACCGGAGCTCCTACAATGAGCAGTTCTTC.

This clonotype was found a few times. This chain uses TRBV7-6 with TRBJ2-7; the match to TRBD2 covers 9 bases. Trimming removed 1 base from V and 4 bases from J; junction bases left unmatched: 5. In germline, CDR1 is SGHVS, CDR2 FNYEAQ. The CDR3 is 15 residues long. In DNA, the CDR3 is TGTGCCAGCAGCTTAGATCCGACTAGCGGTTACGAGCAGTACTTC. Protein product: CASSLDPTSGYEQYF.

This clonotype was detected ten times or more. The V and J genes are TRBV2 and TRBJ1-2, with TRBD1 as a possible D gene (5 bases). Germline-derived CDR1 and CDR2 are SNHLY and FYNNEI. Trimming stripped 6 bases from V and 8 bases from J, with 13 bases between. This CDR3 comprises 12 residues. CDR3 in amino acids: CASRGDGAGYTF. The CDR3 nucleotides are TGTGCCAGCAGGGGGGACGGCGCCGGCTACACCTTC.

This clonotype was picked up many times. The rearrangement links TRBV7-2 to TRBJ2-7; possibly TRBD1 or TRBD2 for D (7 bases each). CDR3 size: 15 residues. CDR1 and CDR2 (germline): SGHTA, FQGNSA. V was trimmed by 5 bases and J by 4 bases, leaving 18 bases between them. The CDR3 protein is CASSPGGGGAYEQYF. CDR3 in DNA: TGTGCCAGCAGCCCAGGGGGGGGAGGAGCTTACGAGCAGTACTTC.

This rearrangement joins TRBV20-1 to TRBJ2-2; D uncertain. The length of the CDR3 is 13 residues. The germline V and J ends were trimmed by 3 bases and 5 bases, with 10 bases remaining between them. The germline gives CDR1 DFQATT, CDR2 SNEGSKA (reference sequence). CDR3 in amino acids: CSASRRYTGELFF. The CDR3 region has the DNA TGCAGTGCTAGCCGCCGATATACCGGGGAGCTGTTTTTT.

This clonotype was seen ten or more times. The chain couples TRBV12-3 or TRBV12-4 to TRBJ2-2; the D is unclear. CDR3 size: 14 residues. V dropped 3 bases and J dropped 2 bases, with 7 bases sitting between them. The CDR3, as DNA: TGTGCCAGCAGTTTTAGGGTAAACACCGGGGAGCTGTTTTTT. Translation gives CASSFRVNTGELFF.

The chain carries TRBV18 and TRBJ2-7; 7 positions match TRBD1. Unmatched junction bases numbered 9, after V lost 0 bases and J lost 10 bases. The CDR3 is made up of 14 amino acids. Germline values: CDR1 KGHSH, CDR2 LQKENI. The CDR3 here is CASSPPQGSCEQYF. CDR3 sequence (DNA): TGTGCCAGCTCACCACCACAGGGGAGCTGCGAACAGTACTTC.

The chain links TRBV19 to TRBJ1-5, with 7 bases identical to TRBD1. The CDR3 totals 15 residues. The germline V gene has CDR1 LNHDA and CDR2 SQIVND (reference sequence). The trim removed 1 base at V and 4 bases at J, leaving 4 bases unmatched. CDR3 sequence (DNA): TGTGCCAGTAGTATAGTTGCAGGGGGAAATCAGCCCCAGCATTTT. Translated, it gives CASSIVAGGNQPQHF.

DNA of the CDR3: TGTGCCACCAGCAGAGATCAGGGGTATAGCTCCTACAATGAGCAGTTCTTC. Protein: CATSRDQGYSSYNEQFF. This chain connects TRBV15 to TRBJ2-1; weak D call: TRBD1 (6 bases). CDR1 and CDR2 from the germline V gene are LNHNV and YYDKDF (reference sequence). The CDR3 runs to 17 residues. Trimming left V 0 bases short and J 0 bases short, with 12 bases between. The complete variable domain, with remaining parts taken from reference TRBV15 and TRBJ2-1, reads DAMVIQNPRYQVTQFGKPVTLSCSQTLNHNVMYWYQQKSSQAPKLLFHYYDKDFNNEADTPDNFQSRRPNTSFCFLDIRSPGLGDTAMYLCATSRDQGYSSYNEQFFGPGTRLTVL.

At least ten counts were recorded for this clonotype. This rearrangement joins TRBV12-3 or TRBV12-4 to TRBJ2-2; 12 nucleotides agree with TRBD2. The CDR3 spans 20 residues. V shed 6 bases and J 7 bases; nucleotides not matched to a gene: 21. The CDR3 is CASRKPRRASGRAVIGELFF. The CDR3 nucleotides read TGTGCCAGCAGAAAACCCCGGAGGGCTAGCGGGAGGGCCGTGATCGGGGAGCTGTTTTTT.

In DNA form, the CDR3 reads TGCAGCGTAATTGGGACAGGGGCTAGCTCCTACGAGCAGTACTTC. Translated: CSVIGTGASSYEQYF. The rearrangement joins TRBV29-1 to TRBJ2-7, with 10 bases aligning to TRBD1. The CDR3 sequence is 15 residues long. The trim removed 6 bases at V and 0 bases at J, leaving 8 bases unmatched. CDR1 is SQVTM and CDR2 is ANQGSEA in the germline V gene.

This clonotype was observed at least ten times. The chain combines TRBV27 with TRBJ2-1, with 7 bases fitting TRBD2. The germline CDR1 and CDR2 sequences are MNHEY and SMNVEV (reference sequence). This CDR3 spans 15 amino acids. V gave up 5 bases and J gave up 2 bases; unmatched junction bases: 6. CDR3 sequence: CASSLPGLAYNEQFF. DNA of the CDR3: TGTGCCAGCAGTCTCCCCGGACTAGCCTACAATGAGCAGTTCTTC.

This clonotype was picked up many times. The chain joins TRBV20-1 to TRBJ1-1; D is perhaps TRBD1 (6 bases). Trimming shortened V by 3 bases and J by 7 bases, and 12 bases separated the two germline ends. The CDR3 spans 12 residues. CDR1 and CDR2 (germline): DFQATT, SNEGSKA (reference sequence). Here the CDR3 reads CSASPQGNEAFF. Here the CDR3 DNA reads TGCAGTGCTAGCCCGCAGGGGAATGAAGCTTTCTTT.

The genes are TRBV28 and TRBJ1-2; 8 nucleotides line up with TRBD1. Germline V gene data show CDR1 as MDHEN and CDR2 as SYDVKM. The CDR3 spans 13 residues. V was pared by 7 bases and J by 8 bases, with 9 bases of the junction left unmatched. CDR3 DNA sequence: TGTGCCAGCATTTTTGGACAGGGCTGGGGCTACACCTTC. As protein: CASIFGQGWGYTF.

This clonotype was seen ten or more times. The rearrangement joins TRBV29-1 to TRBJ2-3, with 8 positions matching TRBD2. CDR1 SQVTM and CDR2 ANQGSEA come from the germline V gene. V lost 4 bases to trimming and J lost 3 bases; unmatched junction nucleotides: 3. The CDR3 has 13 amino acids. In nucleotides, the CDR3 is TGCAGCGTTGGTAGCGGGAATACAGATACGCAGTATTTT. Translation gives CSVGSGNTDTQYF.

This clonotype was picked up many times. The chain recombines TRBV12-3 or TRBV12-4 with TRBJ1-2; a possible D gene is TRBD1 (5 bases). This CDR3 is built from 16 residues. V shed 5 bases and J shed 0 bases, with 16 bases lying between them. The CDR3 sequence is CASSPSPTDSNYGYTF. The CDR3 bases are TGTGCCAGCAGTCCCTCCCCGACAGATTCTAACTATGGCTACACCTTC.